These 14 T cell receptor beta chains share one sample of origin, sequenced in a study of T-cell memory formation after mild COVID-19. Using its own MiXCR run on the 5' RACE reads, TCRdb lists one record per CDR3 protein. This table has about 450,000 distinct CDR3 sequences, 20% to 30% appearing once. Sequencing input: PBMCs or a T cell subset sorted from them (not recorded which). The receptors here all came from an adult woman who had mild COVID-19 (a few samples of this study predate the infection). Cell type and time point are not known.

Only a few counts were recorded for this clonotype. The V and J genes are TRBV5-1 and TRBJ2-7; D not resolved. Germline V gives CDR1 SGHRS, CDR2 YFSETQ. Between the trimmed V and J ends, which lost 0 bases and 4 bases, there was a span of 14 bases. The CDR3 contains 15 residues. The CDR3 protein is CASSLGPGGGYEQYF. In DNA form, the CDR3 reads TGCGCCAGCAGCTTGGGTCCCGGCGGCGGATACGAGCAGTACTTC.

J is TRBJ2-2 and V is TRBV30; D call uncertain. CDR3 length: 12 residues. Trimming removed 4 bases from V and 1 base from J, with 4 bases in between. Germline CDR1 and CDR2: GTSNPN and SVGIG (reference sequence). The CDR3 loop is CAWKGNTGELFF. Written as DNA, the CDR3 is TGTGCCTGGAAAGGGAACACCGGGGAGCTGTTTTTT.

The V call is TRBV7-2, the J call TRBJ2-5; TRBD2 matches at 8 bases. Trimming at V came to 1 base and at J to 1 base, leaving 8 bases not matched to a gene. The CDR3 loop spans 17 amino acids. CDR1 is SGHTA, CDR2 FQGNSA, per germline. CDR3 in DNA: TGTGCCAGCAGCTTAGGGGGACTAGTCCAGATCCAAGAGACCCAGTACTTC. Translating it yields CASSLGGLVQIQETQYF.

The CDR3 region has the DNA TGTGCCAGCAAGGTGGGGAACCTGATGGAGACCCAGTACTTC. This sequence encodes CASKVGNLMETQYF. The rearrangement links TRBV2 to TRBJ2-5; no clear D. With 7 bases removed from V and 5 bases from J, the gap between germline ends came to 17 bases. Germline lookup yields CDR1 SNHLY and CDR2 FYNNEI. There are 14 residues in the CDR3.

This chain links TRBV20-1 with TRBJ2-3; D not resolved. Germline CDR1 DFQATT, CDR2 SNEGSKA (reference sequence). CDR3 size: 9 residues. CDR3 in amino acids: CRVGDTQYF. The CDR3 coding sequence is TGCAGGGTAGGGGATACGCAGTATTTT.

The genes are TRBV12-3 or TRBV12-4 and TRBJ2-2; the D gene could be TRBD1 or TRBD2 (5 bases each). With 3 bases removed from V and 5 bases from J, the gap between germline ends came to 10 bases. This CDR3 is built from 14 residues. DNA of the CDR3: TGTGCCAGCAGTTTTGGGACCCAAACCGGGGAGCTGTTTTTT. This sequence encodes CASSFGTQTGELFF.

This clonotype was detected a few times. This sequence joins TRBV5-5 and TRBJ2-5; possibly TRBD2 for D (5 bases). The CDR3 length is 15 residues. Germline lookup yields CDR1 SGHKS and CDR2 YYEKEE (reference sequence). The V gene lost 0 bases and the J gene lost 1 base, with 10 bases spanning the gap. In DNA, the CDR3 is TGTGCCAGCAGCTTGGGAGGGAATCTCCAAGAGACCCAGTACTTC. This encodes CASSLGGNLQETQYF.

This rearrangement joins TRBV20-1 to TRBJ2-5; 8 bases are shared with TRBD1. V was pared by 5 bases and J by 5 bases, with 10 bases of the junction left unmatched. The CDR3 is 14 residues long. CDR1 DFQATT and CDR2 SNEGSKA come from the germline V gene (reference sequence). The CDR3 DNA reads TGCAGTGCTGGCCGGGACAGGTTTCGCGAGACCCAGTACTTC. Translation: CSAGRDRFRETQYF.

V is TRBV12-3 or TRBV12-4 and J is TRBJ1-1; no definite D call. Trimming shortened V by 3 bases and J by 4 bases, and 6 bases separated the two germline ends. The CDR3 length is 12 residues. CDR3 amino acids: CASSFGVTEAFF. CDR3 sequence (DNA): TGTGCCAGCAGTTTTGGGGTCACTGAAGCTTTCTTT.

This chain links TRBV27 with TRBJ2-2, with D tentatively TRBD2 (5 bases). The CDR3 length is 13 residues. Between the trimmed V and J ends, which lost 8 bases and 0 bases, there was a span of 7 bases. Germline CDR1 and CDR2: MNHEY and SMNVEV (reference sequence). CDR3 residues: CASGLSNTGELFF. DNA of the CDR3: TGTGCCAGCGGACTGTCGAACACCGGGGAGCTGTTTTTT.

The chain has TRBV4-1 and TRBJ1-1; D is unclear. The V gene lost 2 bases and the J gene lost 0 bases, with 10 bases spanning the gap. The V gene's germline CDR1 is MGHRA and CDR2 YSYEKL. The CDR3 is 15 amino acids. As DNA, the CDR3 is TGCGCCAGCAGCCAAAGTGGCAGCTTGAACACTGAAGCTTTCTTT. This encodes CASSQSGSLNTEAFF.

The gene calls are TRBV10-3 and TRBJ2-3; TRBD2 is a possible D gene (5 bases). The germline V gene encodes CDR1 ENHRY and CDR2 SYGVKD. The CDR3 is 14 amino acids. The V gene lost 3 bases and the J gene lost 3 bases, with 10 bases spanning the gap. Here the CDR3 reads CAISDSLGTDTQYF. DNA of the CDR3: TGTGCCATCAGTGACTCACTAGGGACAGATACGCAGTATTTT.

In this sample, this clonotype turned up a few times. The V gene is TRBV7-9, the J gene TRBJ1-6; D gene uncertain. This CDR3 region has 13 residues. V lost 5 bases, J lost 9 bases, and 11 bases lay in between. In germline, CDR1 is SEHNR, CDR2 FQNEAQ (reference sequence). The CDR3 region has the DNA TGTGCCAGCAGCCCCCGAGCCCTTTCACCCCTCCACTTT. This codes for CASSPRALSPLHF.

The V call is TRBV11-3, the J call TRBJ2-1; 11 nucleotides match TRBD2. The ends lost 5 bases at V and 1 base at J; junction bases unmatched: 7. The CDR3 extends over 17 amino acids. CDR1 SGHNT and CDR2 YENEEA come from the germline V gene. The CDR3, as DNA: TGTGCCAGCAGCGGAGAGATAGCGGGAGGGTCCTACAATGAGCAGTTCTTC. Residues: CASSGEIAGGSYNEQFF.